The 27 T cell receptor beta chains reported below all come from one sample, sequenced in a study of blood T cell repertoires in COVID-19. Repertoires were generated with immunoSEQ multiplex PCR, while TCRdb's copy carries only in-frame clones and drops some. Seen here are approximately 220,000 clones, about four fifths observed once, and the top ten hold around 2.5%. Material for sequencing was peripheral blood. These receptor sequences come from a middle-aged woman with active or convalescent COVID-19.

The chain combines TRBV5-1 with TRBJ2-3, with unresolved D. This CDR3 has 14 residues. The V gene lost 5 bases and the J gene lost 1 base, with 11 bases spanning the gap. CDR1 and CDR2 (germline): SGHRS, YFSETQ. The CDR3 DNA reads TGCGCCAGCAGTTTCGCGGCCGGCACAGATACGCAGTATTTT. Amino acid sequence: CASSFAAGTDTQYF.

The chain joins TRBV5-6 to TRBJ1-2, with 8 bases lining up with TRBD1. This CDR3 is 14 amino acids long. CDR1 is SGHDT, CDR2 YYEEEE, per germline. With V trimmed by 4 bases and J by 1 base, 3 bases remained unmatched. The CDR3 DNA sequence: TGTGCCAGCAGCCGGGACAGGCTTAACTATGGCTACACCTTC. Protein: CASSRDRLNYGYTF.

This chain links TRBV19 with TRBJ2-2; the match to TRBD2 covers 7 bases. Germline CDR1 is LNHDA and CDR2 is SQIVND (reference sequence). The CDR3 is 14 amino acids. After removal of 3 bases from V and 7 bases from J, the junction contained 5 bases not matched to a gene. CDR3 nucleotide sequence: TGTGCCAGTAGTATGGGGAGGGCCGACGGGGAGCTGTTTTTT. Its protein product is CASSMGRADGELFF.

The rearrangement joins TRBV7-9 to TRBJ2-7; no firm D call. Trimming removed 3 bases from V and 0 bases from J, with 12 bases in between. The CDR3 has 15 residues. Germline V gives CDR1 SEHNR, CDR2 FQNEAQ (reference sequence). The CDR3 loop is CASSFSISSSYEQYF. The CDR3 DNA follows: TGTGCCAGCAGCTTCTCCATCTCGAGCTCCTACGAGCAGTACTTC.

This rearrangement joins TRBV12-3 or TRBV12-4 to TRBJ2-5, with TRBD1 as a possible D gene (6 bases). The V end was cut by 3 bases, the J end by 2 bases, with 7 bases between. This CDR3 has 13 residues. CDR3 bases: TGTGCCAGCAGTTTCAGGGGACAAGAGACCCAGTACTTC. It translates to CASSFRGQETQYF.

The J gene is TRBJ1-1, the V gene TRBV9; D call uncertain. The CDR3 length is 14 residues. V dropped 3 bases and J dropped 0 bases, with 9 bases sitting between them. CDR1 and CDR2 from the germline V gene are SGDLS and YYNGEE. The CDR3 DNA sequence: TGTGCCAGCAGCGCTTTACGGTTGAACACTGAAGCTTTCTTT. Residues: CASSALRLNTEAFF.

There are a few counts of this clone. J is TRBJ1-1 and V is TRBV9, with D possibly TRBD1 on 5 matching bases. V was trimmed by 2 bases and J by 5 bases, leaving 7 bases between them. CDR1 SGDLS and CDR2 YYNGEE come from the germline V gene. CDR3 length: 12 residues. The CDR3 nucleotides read TGTGCCAGCAGCGTCCGGGGGACTGAAGCTTTCTTT. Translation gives CASSVRGTEAFF.

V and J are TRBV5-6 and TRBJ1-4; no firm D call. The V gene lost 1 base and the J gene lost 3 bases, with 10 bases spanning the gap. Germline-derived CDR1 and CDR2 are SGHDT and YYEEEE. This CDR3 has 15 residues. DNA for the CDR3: TGTGCCAGCAGCTTGAAGGGAGTGTCTAATGAAAAACTGTTTTTT. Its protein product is CASSLKGVSNEKLFF.

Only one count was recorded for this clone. This CDR3 reads CASSLIWASGESYNEQFF. The CDR3 DNA follows: TGTGCCAGCAGCTTAATTTGGGCTAGCGGGGAGTCCTACAATGAGCAGTTCTTC. This chain connects TRBV7-3 to TRBJ2-1; TRBD2 agrees at 9 bases. CDR3 length: 18 residues. Germline CDR1 and CDR2: SGHTA and FQGTGA. Trimming removed 1 base from V and 1 base from J; junction bases left unmatched: 8.

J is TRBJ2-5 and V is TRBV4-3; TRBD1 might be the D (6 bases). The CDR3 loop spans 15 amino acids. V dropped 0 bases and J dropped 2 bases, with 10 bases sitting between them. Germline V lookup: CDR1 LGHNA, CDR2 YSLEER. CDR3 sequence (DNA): TGCGCCAGCAGCCAAGACTCAACAGGGCAAGAGACCCAGTACTTC. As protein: CASSQDSTGQETQYF.

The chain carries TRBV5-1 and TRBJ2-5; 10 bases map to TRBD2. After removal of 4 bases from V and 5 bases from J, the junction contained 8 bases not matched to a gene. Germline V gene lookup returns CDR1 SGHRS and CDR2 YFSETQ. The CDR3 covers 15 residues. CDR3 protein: CASSISSGGRETQYF. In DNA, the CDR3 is TGCGCCAGCAGCATATCTAGCGGGGGACGGGAGACCCAGTACTTC. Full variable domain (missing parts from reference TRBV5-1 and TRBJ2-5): KAGVTQTPRYLIKTRGQQVTLSCSPISGHRSVSWYQQTPGQGLQFLFEYFSETQRNKGNFPGRFSGRQFSNSRSEMNVSTLELGDSALYLCASSISSGGRETQYFGPGTRLLVL.

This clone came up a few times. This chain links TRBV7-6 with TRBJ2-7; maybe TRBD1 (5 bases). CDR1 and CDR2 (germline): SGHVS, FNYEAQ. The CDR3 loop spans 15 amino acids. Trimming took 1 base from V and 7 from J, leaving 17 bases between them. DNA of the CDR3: TGTGCCAGCAGCTTAGGCCGGTCACAGGTTGATGAGCAGTACTTC. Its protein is CASSLGRSQVDEQYF.

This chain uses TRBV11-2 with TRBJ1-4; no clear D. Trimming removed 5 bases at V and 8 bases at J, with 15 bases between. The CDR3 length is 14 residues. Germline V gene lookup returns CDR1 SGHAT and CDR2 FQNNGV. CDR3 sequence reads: CASSRPGQREKLFF. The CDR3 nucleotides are TGTGCCAGCAGCCGACCGGGTCAAAGGGAAAAACTGTTTTTT. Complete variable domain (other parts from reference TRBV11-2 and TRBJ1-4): EAGVAQSPRYKIIEKRQSVAFWCNPISGHATLYWYQQILGQGPKLLIQFQNNGVVDDSQLPKDRFSAERLKGVDSTLKIQPAKLEDSAVYLCASSRPGQREKLFFGSGTQLSVL.

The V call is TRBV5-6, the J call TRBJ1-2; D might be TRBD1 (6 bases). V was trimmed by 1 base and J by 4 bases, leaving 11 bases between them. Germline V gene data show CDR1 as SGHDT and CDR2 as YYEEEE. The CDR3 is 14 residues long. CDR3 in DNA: TGTGCCAGCAGCTTGCGACAGGCGCTCTATGGCTACACCTTC. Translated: CASSLRQALYGYTF.

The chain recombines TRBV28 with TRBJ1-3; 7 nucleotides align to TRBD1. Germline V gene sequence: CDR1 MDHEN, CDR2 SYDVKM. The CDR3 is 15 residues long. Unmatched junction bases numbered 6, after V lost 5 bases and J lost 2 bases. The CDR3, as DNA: TGTGCCAGCAGTAGACAGGGCCGCCCTGGAAACACCATATATTTT. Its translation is CASSRQGRPGNTIYF.

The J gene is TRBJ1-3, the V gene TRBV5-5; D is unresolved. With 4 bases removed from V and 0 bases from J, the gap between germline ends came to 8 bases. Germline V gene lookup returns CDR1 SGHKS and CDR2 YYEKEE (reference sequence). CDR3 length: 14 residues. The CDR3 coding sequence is TGTGCCAGCAGCCCCACAGTCTCTGGAAACACCATATATTTT. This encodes CASSPTVSGNTIYF.

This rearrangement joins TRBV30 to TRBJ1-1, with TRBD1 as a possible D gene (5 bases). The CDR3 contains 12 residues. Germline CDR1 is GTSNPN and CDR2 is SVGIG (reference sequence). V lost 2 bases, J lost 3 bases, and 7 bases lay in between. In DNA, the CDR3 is TGTGCCTGGAGTCCAGGGTACACTGAAGCTTTCTTT. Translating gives CAWSPGYTEAFF.

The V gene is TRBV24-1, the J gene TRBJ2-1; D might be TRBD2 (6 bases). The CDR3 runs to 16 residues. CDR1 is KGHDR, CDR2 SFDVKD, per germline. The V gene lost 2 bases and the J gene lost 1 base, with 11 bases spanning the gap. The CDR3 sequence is CATSDWKGGSYNEQFF. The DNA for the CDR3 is TGTGCCACCAGTGATTGGAAGGGAGGTTCCTACAATGAGCAGTTCTTC.

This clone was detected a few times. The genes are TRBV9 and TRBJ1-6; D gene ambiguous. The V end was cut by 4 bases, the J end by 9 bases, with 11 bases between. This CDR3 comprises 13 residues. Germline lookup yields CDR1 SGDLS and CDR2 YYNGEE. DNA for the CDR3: TGTGCCAGCAGCTCTGGACTTGCTTCACCCCTCCACTTT. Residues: CASSSGLASPLHF.

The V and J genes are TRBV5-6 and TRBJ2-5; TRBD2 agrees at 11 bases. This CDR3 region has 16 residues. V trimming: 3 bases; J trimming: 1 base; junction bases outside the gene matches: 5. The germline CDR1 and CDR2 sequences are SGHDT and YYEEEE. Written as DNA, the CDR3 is TGTGCCAGCAGCTCAGGACTAGCGGGCCCCCAAGAGACCCAGTACTTC. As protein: CASSSGLAGPQETQYF.

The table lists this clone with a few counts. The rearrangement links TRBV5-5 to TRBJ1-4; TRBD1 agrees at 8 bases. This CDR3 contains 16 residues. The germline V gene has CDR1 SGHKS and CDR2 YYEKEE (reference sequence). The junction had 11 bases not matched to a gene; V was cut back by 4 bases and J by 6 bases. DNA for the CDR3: TGTGCCAGCAGCCGTTGGACAGGGCAACGGGATGAAAAACTGTTTTTT. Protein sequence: CASSRWTGQRDEKLFF.

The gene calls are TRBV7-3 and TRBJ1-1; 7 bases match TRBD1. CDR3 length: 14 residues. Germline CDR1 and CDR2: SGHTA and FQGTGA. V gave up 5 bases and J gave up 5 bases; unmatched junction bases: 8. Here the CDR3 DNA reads TGTGCCAGCAGCGTCGGGACAGATGGGACTGAAGCTTTCTTT. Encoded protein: CASSVGTDGTEAFF.

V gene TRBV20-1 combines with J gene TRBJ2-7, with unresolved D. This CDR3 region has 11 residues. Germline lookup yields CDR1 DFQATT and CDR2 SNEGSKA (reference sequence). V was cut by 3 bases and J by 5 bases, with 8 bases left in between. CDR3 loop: CSARESHEQYF. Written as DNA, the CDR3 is TGCAGTGCTAGGGAGAGCCACGAGCAGTACTTC.

Here the CDR3 DNA reads TGTGCCAGCAGCTCAGGTTTCTACGAGCAGTACTTC. This gives the protein CASSSGFYEQYF. The V and J genes are TRBV11-3 and TRBJ2-7; D is unresolved. CDR1 and CDR2 (germline): SGHNT, YENEEA. The V end lost 4 bases, the J end lost 3 bases, and 7 bases lay between the germline ends. CDR3 length equals 12 residues.

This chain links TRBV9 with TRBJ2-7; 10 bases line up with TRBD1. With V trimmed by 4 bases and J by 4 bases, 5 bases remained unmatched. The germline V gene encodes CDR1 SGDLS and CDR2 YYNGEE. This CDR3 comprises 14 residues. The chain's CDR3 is CASSPSGQGYEQYF. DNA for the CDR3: TGTGCCAGCAGCCCTTCGGGACAGGGGTACGAGCAGTACTTC.

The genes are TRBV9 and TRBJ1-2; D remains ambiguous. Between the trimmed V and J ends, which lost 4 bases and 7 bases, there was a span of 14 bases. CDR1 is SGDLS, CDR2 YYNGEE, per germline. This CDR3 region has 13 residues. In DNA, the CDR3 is TGTGCCAGCAGCCAGAACAGTTTTAGTGGCTACACCTTC. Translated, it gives CASSQNSFSGYTF. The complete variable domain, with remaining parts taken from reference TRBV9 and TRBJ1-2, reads DSGVTQTPKHLITATGQRVTLRCSPRSGDLSVYWYQQSLDQGLQFLIQYYNGEERAKGNILERFSAQQFPDLHSELNLSSLELGDSALYFCASSQNSFSGYTFGSGTRLTVV.

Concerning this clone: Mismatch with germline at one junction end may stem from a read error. CDR3 bases: TGTGCCAGCAGGGAAGGAGCGAACACTGAAGCTTTCTTT. Translating gives CASREGANTEAFF. J is TRBJ1-1 and V is TRBV2; D is uncertain. Germline values: CDR1 SNHLY, CDR2 FYNNEI. The CDR3 consists of 13 residues.